This T cell receptor (beta chain) stems from a study of beta chain features in type 1 diabetes. Study findings and constraints: VDJ junctions sequenced from type 1 diabetes patients showed fewer insertions and more deletions. Moderate but significant shortening of TCRB CDR3s was recorded in all four CD4+ subsets from Type 1 diabetes patients.

The whole isolated RNA underwent reverse transcription, so sequencing captured expressed TCRB transcripts. Generated by immunoSEQ multiplex PCR, the TCRdb table keeps only in-frame clones and is missing some. The table includes 140,000 to 150,000 clones, around an eighth detected once. The CDR3 consists of 17 residues. Germline lookup yields CDR1 LNHNV and CDR2 YYDKDF (reference sequence). J lost 0 bases, V lost 6 bases, and 13 bases had no gene match. A heparinised blood draw that averaged about 0.11 L was obtained once from each donor. There are a few counts of this clone. Its antigen is not known. The specimen sequenced was central memory CD4+ T cells from blood. The chain has TRBV15 and TRBJ2-7; 8 bases match TRBD1. This TCR was sampled from a man younger than 35 with type 1 diabetes. Written as DNA, the CDR3 is TGTGCCACCAGTACCCCTCTCCGGACAGGGAGCTCCTACGAGCAGTACTTC. Translated: CATSTPLRTGSSYEQYF. The variable domain in full, with the rest retrieved from reference TRBV15 and TRBJ2-7, is DAMVIQNPRYQVTQFGKPVTLSCSQTLNHNVMYWYQQKSSQAPKLLFHYYDKDFNNEADTPDNFQSRRPNTSFCFLDIRSPGLGDTAMYLCATSTPLRTGSSYEQYFGPGTRLTVT.